Detailed here is one T cell receptor beta chain. Its target is unknown. This record belongs to a study of neoadjuvant anti-PD-1 for oral cavity cancer. Germline V gene sequence: CDR1 MGHDK, CDR2 SYGVNS. Between the trimmed V and J ends, which lost 8 bases and 7 bases, there was a span of 17 bases. The CDR3 contains 14 residues. Six replicates per PBMC sample, mostly from 480 ng of genomic DNA. Data came from immunoSEQ multiplex PCR; TCRdb stores just in-frame clones and leaves some out. This table has approximately 42,000 clones, 65% to 80% appearing once. General observations from the study: PBMC Gini-index clonality exceeded responders' in non-responders post-nivolumab. Pretreatment Treg/Th17 ratio correlated inversely with post-treatment tumor clonality.

The time point: after neoadjuvant nivolumab, at surgical resection. No culture or expansion preceded analysis of these blood cells. The specimen was PBMCs, collected after nivolumab (anti-PD-1) treatment. This receptor was taken from a person aged 35-80 years with oral cavity squamous cell carcinoma. The chain uses TRBV25-1 and TRBJ2-2; a weak D match, TRBD2 (5 bases). The CDR3 coding sequence is TGTGCCAGCGCTTACACTCGGGATGGCGGGGAGCTGTTTTTT. As protein: CASAYTRDGGELFF.